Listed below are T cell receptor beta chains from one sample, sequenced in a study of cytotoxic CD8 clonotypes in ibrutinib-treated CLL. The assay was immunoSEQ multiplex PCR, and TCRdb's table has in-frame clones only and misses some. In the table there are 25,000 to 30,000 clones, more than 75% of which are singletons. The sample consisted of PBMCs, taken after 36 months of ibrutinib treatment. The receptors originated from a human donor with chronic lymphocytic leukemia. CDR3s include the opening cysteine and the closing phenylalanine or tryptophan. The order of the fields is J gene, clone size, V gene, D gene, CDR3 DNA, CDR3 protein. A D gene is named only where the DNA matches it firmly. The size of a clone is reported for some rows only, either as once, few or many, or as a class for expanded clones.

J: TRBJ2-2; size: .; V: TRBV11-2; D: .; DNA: TGTGCCAGCAGCTTCTCGCGGGGTAACACCGGGGAGCTGTTTTTT; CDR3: CASSFSRGNTGELFF
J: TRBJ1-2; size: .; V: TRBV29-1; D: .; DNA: TGCAGCGTTGACCCCCAGGGAGGACATGGCTACACCTTC; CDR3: CSVDPQGGHGYTF
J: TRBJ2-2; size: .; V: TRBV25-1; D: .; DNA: TGTGCCAGCAGTGATATGGCAGGCACCGGGGAGCTGTTTTTT; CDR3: CASSDMAGTGELFF
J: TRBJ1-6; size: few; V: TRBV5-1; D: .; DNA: TGCGCCAGCAGCTTGGACAGACGAGAGAGCTCCTATAATTCACCCCTCCACTTT; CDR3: CASSLDRRESSYNSPLHF
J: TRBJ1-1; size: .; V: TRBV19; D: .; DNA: TGTGCCAGTAGTACCTTTGGAAGAACGAACACTGAAGCTTTCTTT; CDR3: CASSTFGRTNTEAFF
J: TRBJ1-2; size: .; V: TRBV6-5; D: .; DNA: TGTGCCAGCAGTTACCAGGGAATCTATGGCTACACCTTC; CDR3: CASSYQGIYGYTF
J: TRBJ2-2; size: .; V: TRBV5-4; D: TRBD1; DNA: TGTGCCAGCAGCGTGGGACAGGGGGCGGCCGGGGAGCTGTTTTTT; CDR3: CASSVGQGAAGELFF
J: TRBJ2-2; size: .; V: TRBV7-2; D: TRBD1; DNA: TGTGCCAGCCACCAACAGGGGGCTATCGGGGAGCTGTTTTTT; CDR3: CASHQQGAIGELFF
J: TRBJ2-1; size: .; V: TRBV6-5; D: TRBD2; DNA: TGTGCCAGCAGTTACGGACTAGCGGATGAGCAGTTCTTC; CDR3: CASSYGLADEQFF
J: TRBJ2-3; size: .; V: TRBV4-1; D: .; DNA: TGCGCCAGCAGCCCCCCCTCCGGCACAGATACGCAGTATTTT; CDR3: CASSPPSGTDTQYF
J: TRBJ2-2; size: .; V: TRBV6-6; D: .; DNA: TGTGCCAGCATGGGCCGATCCCACGTCGCCGGGGAGCTGTTTTTT; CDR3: CASMGRSHVAGELFF
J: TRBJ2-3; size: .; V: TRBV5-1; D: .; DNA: TGCGCCAGCAGCTTTTCTGGACCGCAGGATACGCAGTATTTT; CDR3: CASSFSGPQDTQYF
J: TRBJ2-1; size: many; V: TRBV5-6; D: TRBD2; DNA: TGTGCCAGCAGCTCAGCAGCTAGCGGGGGCTCCTACAATGAGCAGTTCTTC; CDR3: CASSSAASGGSYNEQFF
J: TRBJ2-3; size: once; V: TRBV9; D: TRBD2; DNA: TGTGCCAGCAGCCTCGGGAGGAGCCGTAGCTTCCCAGATACGCAGTATTTT; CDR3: CASSLGRSRSFPDTQYF
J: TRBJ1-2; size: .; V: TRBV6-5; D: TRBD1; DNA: TGTGCCAGCAGTTACTGGACAGGGATAGGGAACTATGGCTACACCTTC; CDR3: CASSYWTGIGNYGYTF
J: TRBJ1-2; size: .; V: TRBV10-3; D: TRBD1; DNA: TGTGCCATCAGCGACAACACAGGGGGTAGCTACACCTTC; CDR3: CAISDNTGGSYTF
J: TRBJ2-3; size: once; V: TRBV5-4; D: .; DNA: TGTGCCAGCAGCTTCAGAGACCTAGTGACAGATACGCAGTATTTT; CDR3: CASSFRDLVTDTQYF
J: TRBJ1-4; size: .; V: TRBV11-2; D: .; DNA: TGTGCCAGCAGCCAAGGACAGTCTTCTAATGAAAAACTGTTTTTT; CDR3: CASSQGQSSNEKLFF
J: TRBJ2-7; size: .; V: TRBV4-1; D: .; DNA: TGCGCCAGCAGCCAAGGCAGGGGAACCTACGAGCAGTACTTC; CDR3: CASSQGRGTYEQYF
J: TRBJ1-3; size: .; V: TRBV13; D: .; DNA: TGTGCCAGCAGCTCTCAGGGGGGAAACACCATATATTTT; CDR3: CASSSQGGNTIYF
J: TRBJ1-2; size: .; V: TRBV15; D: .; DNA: TGTGCCACCAGCAGAGACCCTGTAGCTAACTATGGCTACACCTTC; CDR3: CATSRDPVANYGYTF
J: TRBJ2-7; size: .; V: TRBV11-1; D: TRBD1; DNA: TGTGCCAGCAGCTTACAGGGGGCTAACTACGAGCAGTACTTC; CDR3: CASSLQGANYEQYF
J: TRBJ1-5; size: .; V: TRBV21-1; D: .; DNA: TGTGCCAGCAGCACCCGACAGGGAGCGGGCAATCAGCCCCAGCATTTT; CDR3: CASSTRQGAGNQPQHF
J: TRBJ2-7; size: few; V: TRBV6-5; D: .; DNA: TGTGCCAGCAGTTACTCGACAGGAATCTACGAGCAGTACTTC; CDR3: CASSYSTGIYEQYF
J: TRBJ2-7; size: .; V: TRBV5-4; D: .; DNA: TGTGCCAGCAGCTCAGAAGGGGAGGCCTACGAGCAGTACTTC; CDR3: CASSSEGEAYEQYF
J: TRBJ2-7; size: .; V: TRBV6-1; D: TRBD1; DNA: TGTGCCAGCAGTGGCGGGACAGGCTTCGAGCAGTACTTC; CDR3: CASSGGTGFEQYF
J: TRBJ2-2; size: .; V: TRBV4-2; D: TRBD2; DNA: TGTGCCAGCAGCCAAGAGGCCAGCGGGGGGCTAAACACCGGGGAGCTGTTTTTT; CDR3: CASSQEASGGLNTGELFF
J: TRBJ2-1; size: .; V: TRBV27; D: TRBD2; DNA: TGTGCCAGCAGTTTACTTGCCGGGGGGGGAGGGAATGAGCAGTTCTTC; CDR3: CASSLLAGGGGNEQFF
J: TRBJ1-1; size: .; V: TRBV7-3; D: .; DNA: TGTGCCAGCAGCTTAATTGGTGGGGAAGCTTTCTTT; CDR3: CASSLIGGEAFF
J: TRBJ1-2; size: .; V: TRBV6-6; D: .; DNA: TGTGCCACCGGCCTGGGAGAGGAAGGCTATGGCTACACCTTC; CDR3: CATGLGEEGYGYTF
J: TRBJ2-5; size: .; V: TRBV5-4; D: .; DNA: TGTGCCAGCAGCTTGGCCGGGTCGCAGTCCCAAGAGACCCAGTACTTC; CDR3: CASSLAGSQSQETQYF
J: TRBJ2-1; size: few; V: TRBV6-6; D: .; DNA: TGTGCCAGCAGTTGGGATGAGAATGAGCAGTTCTTC; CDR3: CASSWDENEQFF
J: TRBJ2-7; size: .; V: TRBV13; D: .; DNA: TGTGCCAGCAGCTTAAACAGGGTTGCCGAGCAGTACTTC; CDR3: CASSLNRVAEQYF
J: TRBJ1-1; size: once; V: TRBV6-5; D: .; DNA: TGTGCCAGCAGTTACTCAACAGCCGGGCCGAACACTGAAGCTTTCTTT; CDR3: CASSYSTAGPNTEAFF
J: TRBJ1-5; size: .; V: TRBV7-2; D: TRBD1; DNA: TGTGCCAGCAGCTTAGTGGGGACAGGGCATAATCAGCCCCAGCATTTT; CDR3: CASSLVGTGHNQPQHF
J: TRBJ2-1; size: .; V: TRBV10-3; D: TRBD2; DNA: TGTGCCACCGGGGCGCTAGCGGGGGGGACCGGTGAGCAGTTCTTC; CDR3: CATGALAGGTGEQFF
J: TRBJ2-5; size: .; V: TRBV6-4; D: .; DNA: TGTGCCAGCAGTCCGACAGGAGCCCAAGAGACCCAGTACTTC; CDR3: CASSPTGAQETQYF
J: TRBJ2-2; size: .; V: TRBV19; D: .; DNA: TGTGCCAGTAGTTTCCCCCTGTTTGGGGGGTACACCGGGGAGCTGTTTTTT; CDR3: CASSFPLFGGYTGELFF
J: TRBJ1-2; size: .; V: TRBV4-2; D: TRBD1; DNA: TGTGCCAGCAGCCAAGAGCTAACGGACAGGGGGATCTATGGCTACACCTTC; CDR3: CASSQELTDRGIYGYTF
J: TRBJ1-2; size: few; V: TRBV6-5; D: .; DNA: TGTGCCAGCAGTTACTCAGGGCAAATCGGCGGCTACACCTTC; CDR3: CASSYSGQIGGYTF
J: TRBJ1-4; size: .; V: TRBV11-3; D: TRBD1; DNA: TGTGCCAGCAGCACATCACAGGGGGTGTTCAATGAAAAACTGTTTTTT; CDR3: CASSTSQGVFNEKLFF
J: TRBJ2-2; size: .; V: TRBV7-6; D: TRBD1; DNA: TGTGCCAGCAGCTTAAGACAGGGAAAAAACACCGGGGAGCTGTTTTTT; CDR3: CASSLRQGKNTGELFF
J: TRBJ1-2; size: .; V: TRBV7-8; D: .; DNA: TGTGCCAGCAGCTTGGGGCCAGGCAGGGAAATTGTTGGCTACACCTTC; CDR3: CASSLGPGREIVGYTF
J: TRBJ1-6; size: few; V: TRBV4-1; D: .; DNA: TGCGCCAGCAGCCAAGTACAGAGCTCCTATAATTCACCCCTCCACTTT; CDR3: CASSQVQSSYNSPLHF
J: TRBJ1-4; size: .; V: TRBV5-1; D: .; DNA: TGCGCCAGCAGCCTCCCAAATGAAAAACTGTTTTTT; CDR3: CASSLPNEKLFF
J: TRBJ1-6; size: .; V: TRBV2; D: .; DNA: TGTGCCAGCAGTGCCAGGGTGGGTTCACCCCTCCACTTT; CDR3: CASSARVGSPLHF
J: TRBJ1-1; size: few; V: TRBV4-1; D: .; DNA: TGCGCCAGCAGCCGAACACAGGGCCCAGTTGAAGCTTTCTTT; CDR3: CASSRTQGPVEAFF
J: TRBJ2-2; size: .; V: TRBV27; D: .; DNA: TGTGCCAGCAGTAGGACACCCCACGAGGGGACCGGGGAGCTGTTTTTT; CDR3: CASSRTPHEGTGELFF
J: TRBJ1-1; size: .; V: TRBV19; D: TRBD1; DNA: TGTGCCAGTAGTACCACGACAGGGATAACTGAAGCTTTCTTT; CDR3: CASSTTTGITEAFF